The subject of this entry is one T cell receptor beta chain. This clone's antigen is unknown. The sample holds no much larger clone one base away, and base qualities are not on file. The data originate from a study of blood T cells in healthy people across ages (dated by TCRdb to the mid-2010s). Regarding the complete study: In model experiments, template switching captured about one uniquely barcoded TCR beta cDNA molecule for every two T cells. To track age-related changes in TCR beta repertoire diversity, the study relied on deep sequencing normalized with unique cDNA molecular identifiers. Donors were grouped into four age groups: young (average approximately 16 years), middle-aged (under 40), aged (around 60) and long-lived (around 82). To avoid experimental bias, donors of different ages were distributed randomly across sequencing lanes. The study analyzed two additional independent replicas of 1 million unique cDNA reads from the same blood draw for two donors, one aged 18 to 29 and one aged 80 or older. What the research found in general, with its limitations: The percentage of naive T cells measured by flow cytometry correlated strongly with observed TCR beta diversity. Total diversity estimates from one million sequenced T cells were considered lower bounds and underestimates. Conclusive comparison of naive and antigen-experienced compartments was prevented by the profiling of bulk unsorted PBMCs. Because donor CMV infection status was unknown, age-related changes in expanded clonotypes were potentially confounded. As age increased, observed TCR beta diversity per million T cells dropped in a roughly linear way, and a significant reduction was already evident by age about 40. The long-lived group showed more naive CD4+ T cells, fewer expanded clones and increased TCR diversity than the aged group, suggesting age selection.

Donors were roughly 40 systemically healthy Caucasian individuals from Russia aged roughly 6 to 95 years. Ten milliliters of peripheral blood were drawn from each donor into EDTA-treated Vacutainer tubes. PBMCs were isolated by Ficoll-Paque density-gradient centrifugation, with at least 7 million obtained per sample. Trizol reagent was used to extract total RNA from the PBMCs, yielding at least 6 micrograms per sample. For every donor, an aliquot of PBMCs went through flow cytometry to measure the percentages of naive CD45RAhigh/CD27high T cells. The library was produced with 5' RACE. The sequencing machine was an Illumina HiSeq 2500. A second about 7 to 12 cycle PCR used a sample-barcoded 5' primer and a J-beta primer mix. A template-switch 5' adaptor carrying 12 random nucleotides introduced a unique molecular identifier onto each TCR beta cDNA molecule. Each sample yielded at least 2.5 million CDR3-containing paired-end reads. First-strand cDNA synthesis was performed from all RNA using the Mint cDNA synthesis kit, with priming by a TRBC-specific oligonucleotide. After uracil-DNA glycosylase treatment, a first 18-cycle PCR used universal primers M1SS and BC2_uni_R on all cDNA. On the study's bioinformatics: For normalization, 1 million high-quality reads, each with a distinct molecular identifier, were randomly selected from each sample. Reads with shared molecular identifiers were discarded instead of being binned into consensus sequences. CDR3 identification, clonotype clustering and error correction used MiTCR with a Q25 quality threshold and the strictest error-elimination algorithm. A nonparametric unseen species model with Euler transformation was used to estimate a lower bound on total TCR beta diversity. The raw public data were reprocessed by TCRdb itself: fastp quality trimming at Q25, MiXCR clonotype calling, in-frame beta chains only. Each CDR3 protein appears once, grouped with its most common genes and DNA. In this record, the V and J calls reflect TCRdb's handling and not the investigators' own analysis. Here the sample has about 1.4 million distinct CDR3 sequences; roughly 59% occur a single time. The ten largest make up 6.5% to 8.5% of the sample.

The germline ends are 8 bases apart after V is trimmed by 3 bases and J by 3 bases. The germline V gene (reference sequence) yields MNHEY for CDR1 and SMNVEV for CDR2. The CDR3, from cysteine to phenylalanine, totals 14 residues. Only CDR3 DNA is held: 42 bases, read in frame from base 1. The sequence joins TRBV27 to TRBJ2-2; no D gene is confidently identified. Sequenced sample: blood. This clonotype originated in a man younger than 35 in good health. The nucleotides read TGTGCCAGCAGTTTCCCGGAGTACACCGGGGAGCTGTTTTTT. Translation gives CASSFPEYTGELFF.